The 3 T cell receptor beta chains in this list originate from one sample, sequenced in a study of molecular identifiers for immune sequencing clone quantification. In TCRdb, the PCR reads were re-called with MiXCR into one record per CDR3 protein. This table has about 510,000 distinct CDR3 sequences, approximately 25% appearing once. Sequenced material: naive CD8+ T cells from blood, with Jurkat cell RNA spiked in. Subset specified: FACS-sorted CD8+CD4-CCR7+CD45RA+ naive T cells. The receptors here all came from a human donor in good health. Some libraries in this study had Jurkat cell RNA spiked in.

This clonotype was observed many times. The CDR3 is CASSLSVGGFDTQYF. In DNA form, the CDR3 reads TGTGCCAGCAGCTTATCGGTGGGGGGCTTTGATACGCAGTATTTT. V usage is TRBV11-2 and J usage is TRBJ2-3; possibly TRBD1 or TRBD2 for D (6 bases each). Germline loops: CDR1 SGHAT, CDR2 FQNNGV. CDR3 length: 15 amino acids. Trimming removed 2 bases at V and 6 bases at J, with 15 bases between. The whole variable domain, filled in from reference TRBV11-2 and TRBJ2-3, reads EAGVAQSPRYKIIEKRQSVAFWCNPISGHATLYWYQQILGQGPKLLIQFQNNGVVDDSQLPKDRFSAERLKGVDSTLKIQPAKLEDSAVYLCASSLSVGGFDTQYFGPGTRLTVL.

Points on this clonotype: Just one base apart from a much larger clone, this may be a read error. The rearrangement uses TRBV29-1 and TRBJ2-3; 12 bases are shared with TRBD2. The CDR3 length is 16 residues. Germline lookup yields CDR1 SQVTM and CDR2 ANQGSEA. Written as DNA, the CDR3 is TGCAGCGCTGAACCTAGCGGGGGGGGTGGCACAGATACGCAGTATTTT. Protein: CSAEPSGGGGTDTQYF.

This clonotype has only a few counts. The chain recombines TRBV7-6 with TRBJ2-5, with 8 nucleotides matching TRBD1. After removal of 4 bases from V and 2 bases from J, the junction contained 3 bases not matched to a gene. The CDR3 is made up of 14 amino acids. CDR1 is SGHVS and CDR2 is FNYEAQ in the germline V gene. CDR3 DNA: TGTGCCAGCAGCTCCCGGGACAGGCAAGAGACCCAGTACTTC. It is translated as CASSSRDRQETQYF. Supplemented by reference TRBV7-6 and TRBJ2-5, the full variable domain reads GAGVSQSPRYKVTKRGQDVALRCDPISGHVSLYWYRQALGQGPEFLTYFNYEAQQDKSGLPNDRFSAERPEGSISTLTIQRTEQRDSAMYRCASSSRDRQETQYFGPGTRLLVL.